Shown below are 9 T cell receptor beta chains from a single sample sequenced in a study of shared clonotypes between healthy human individuals. Produced via immunoSEQ multiplex PCR; TCRdb's table is partial and in-frame only. The repertoire includes 2 million to 3 million clones, roughly 93% of them detected once, and approximately 0.35% sits in the top ten. Material: naive CD4+ T cells from PBMCs. Subset denoted: CD45RA+ positively selected. These receptors all stem from a man younger than 35 in good health. Some clones in this sample may be carry-over from other donors' samples.

V is TRBV6-5 and J is TRBJ1-5; the D is unclear. CDR1 is MNHEY, CDR2 SVGAGI, per germline. V dropped 4 bases and J dropped 0 bases, with 10 bases sitting between them. The CDR3 sequence is 15 residues long. CDR3 sequence reads: CASSSVGASNQPQHF. The CDR3 bases are TGTGCCAGCAGTTCGGTGGGAGCTAGCAATCAGCCCCAGCATTTT.

This clone turned up a few times. The V gene is TRBV6-1, the J gene TRBJ2-2; D unresolved. V shed 7 bases and J shed 8 bases, with 14 bases lying between them. The germline gives CDR1 MNHNS, CDR2 SASEGT. The CDR3 length is 13 residues. CDR3 DNA sequence: TGTGCCAGCACCTTTTCGAGGACGGGGGAGCTGTTTTTT. It is translated as CASTFSRTGELFF.

This chain uses TRBV7-2 with TRBJ1-1; D gene ambiguous. From germline, CDR1 is SGHTA and CDR2 FQGNSA. This CDR3 is built from 10 residues. V gave up 1 base and J gave up 11 bases, with 5 bases separating them. The CDR3 DNA follows: TGTGCCAGCAGCTTAGTAGGTGCTTTCTTT. Protein sequence: CASSLVGAFF.

In its sample, this clone was seen once. The V call is TRBV11-2, the J call TRBJ1-4; maybe TRBD1 (5 bases). V was cut by 5 bases and J by 15 bases, with 13 bases left in between. From germline, CDR1 is SGHAT and CDR2 FQNNGV. The CDR3 contains 11 residues. The CDR3 nucleotides are TGTGCCAGCAGCAAAGGGTACAGGATGTTTTTT. This codes for CASSKGYRMFF.

The rearrangement joins TRBV5-1 to TRBJ1-1, with 7 positions matching TRBD1. The junction had 8 bases not matched to a gene; V was cut back by 6 bases and J by 0 bases. The V gene's germline CDR1 is SGHRS and CDR2 YFSETQ. The length of the CDR3 is 15 residues. CDR3 sequence: CASTPQDRVNTEAFF. The CDR3 DNA sequence: TGCGCCAGCACCCCCCAAGACAGGGTGAACACTGAAGCTTTCTTT.

This chain uses TRBV28 with TRBJ2-7; D is undetermined. Trimming left V 3 bases short and J 2 bases short, with 8 bases between. Germline CDR1 MDHEN, CDR2 SYDVKM. The CDR3 is 13 amino acids. The CDR3 sequence: CASSFGPTYEQYF. The CDR3 nucleotides are TGTGCCAGCAGTTTCGGGCCAACCTACGAGCAGTACTTC.

CDR3 protein: CASSLVGGNTGELFF. CDR3 nucleotide sequence: TGTGCCAGCAGCTTAGTTGGCGGTAACACCGGGGAGCTGTTTTTT. This chain joins TRBV11-2 and TRBJ2-2; no definite D call. CDR1 and CDR2 (germline): SGHAT, FQNNGV. The germline V and J ends were trimmed by 1 base and 2 bases, with 8 bases remaining between them. The CDR3 has 15 amino acids.

The gene calls are TRBV28 and TRBJ2-7; 10 nucleotides agree with TRBD2. This CDR3 spans 15 amino acids. With 5 bases clipped from V and 1 base from J, the junction kept 5 bases outside the gene matches. Germline V lookup: CDR1 MDHEN, CDR2 SYDVKM. The CDR3 loop is CASSPGTSASYEQYF. The CDR3 DNA sequence: TGTGCCAGCAGTCCGGGGACTAGCGCATCCTACGAGCAGTACTTC.

In regard to this clone: This same CDR3 is encoded by further DNA sequences in the sample. The chain has TRBV6-1 and TRBJ2-7, with 14 bases matching TRBD2. The length of the CDR3 is 17 residues. Germline lookup yields CDR1 MNHNS and CDR2 SASEGT. J lost 0 bases, V lost 0 bases, and 1 base had no gene match. The CDR3 sequence: CASSEAGTSGGSYEQYF. DNA for the CDR3: TGTGCCAGCAGTGAAGCGGGGACTAGCGGGGGCTCCTACGAGCAGTACTTC.